The sequence of this T cell receptor (beta chain) was determined in a study of CD8+ T cells in alopecia areata. Study-level information: Treated patients were given 5 to 10 mg oral tofacitinib twice daily. Tofacitinib ran 6 to 18 months, followed by 6 months off drug. Severity of treated patients was scored by affected scalp percentage.

CDR3 length: 13 amino acids. The germline V and J ends were trimmed by 0 bases and 1 base, with 6 bases remaining between them. Germline V gene sequence: CDR1 GTSNPN, CDR2 SVGIG (reference sequence). Sample treatment: oral pan-JAK inhibitor, 5-10 mg twice daily. As the sequencing template, cDNA was produced by extracting RNA and reverse transcribing it. Measured with immunoSEQ multiplex PCR; TCRdb has only the in-frame clones, and not every one. This repertoire shows around 150,000 clones, about 71% found once; its top ten account for approximately 0.91%. Points from the study as a whole: Tofacitinib did not eliminate many expanded lesional clones from scalp or blood.

As to this clone: The antigen remains unidentified.

This sequence originates from a human donor with alopecia areata. The V and J genes are TRBV30 and TRBJ2-5; D remains ambiguous. The sequencing used CD4+ T cells sorted from blood, collected at week 4, from a patient treated with tofacitinib. This CDR3 reads CAWSVSPQETQYF. The CDR3 DNA reads TGTGCCTGGAGTGTAAGCCCCCAAGAGACCCAGTACTTC.